These T cell receptor beta chains were read from a single sample in a study of blood T cell repertoires in COVID-19. The method was immunoSEQ multiplex PCR; TCRdb's version includes in-frame clones alone and lacks a portion of them. The sample carries some 260,000 clones, more than 70% recorded once. Sequenced input: peripheral blood. These receptors were taken from a woman between 18 and 30 years old with acute or convalescent COVID-19. The conserved cysteine and the conserved F or W are not part of the CDR3 here. The order of the fields is J gene, V gene, CDR3 protein.

J gene: TRBJ1-2; V gene: TRBV7-2; CDR3 protein: ASSSRDRVRGYT
J gene: TRBJ1-2; V gene: TRBV18; CDR3 protein: ASSSTGAEGYT
J gene: TRBJ2-7; V gene: TRBV28; CDR3 protein: ASSPAGLRAEQY
J gene: TRBJ2-7; V gene: TRBV18; CDR3 protein: ASSPPLSSGRYYEQY
J gene: TRBJ2-2; V gene: TRBV6-4; CDR3 protein: ASSETDPGELF
J gene: TRBJ2-7; V gene: TRBV25-1; CDR3 protein: ASSALAGRSYEQY
J gene: TRBJ1-1; V gene: TRBV6-5; CDR3 protein: ASSSGGVTEAF
J gene: TRBJ2-7; V gene: TRBV6-5; CDR3 protein: ASWGTYEQY
J gene: TRBJ2-3; V gene: TRBV28; CDR3 protein: ASGTTGSGSVADTQY
J gene: TRBJ2-1; V gene: TRBV5-4; CDR3 protein: ASSPDPSGSSYNEQF
J gene: TRBJ1-1; V gene: TRBV5-1; CDR3 protein: ASSLGENKAF
J gene: TRBJ2-7; V gene: TRBV29-1; CDR3 protein: SVEAGGVPYEQY
J gene: TRBJ1-1; V gene: TRBV10-1; CDR3 protein: ASSPQGRNTEAF
J gene: TRBJ2-7; V gene: TRBV27; CDR3 protein: ASSFRAAGMSSYEQY
J gene: TRBJ1-2; V gene: TRBV6-2/TRBV6-3; CDR3 protein: ASSYAPYRGGDGYT
J gene: TRBJ2-1; V gene: TRBV19; CDR3 protein: ASSSDRVGWNEQF
J gene: TRBJ2-1; V gene: TRBV6-2/TRBV6-3; CDR3 protein: ASSAYRAESSYNEQF
J gene: TRBJ1-2; V gene: TRBV28; CDR3 protein: ASSLATNYGYT
J gene: TRBJ2-7; V gene: TRBV6-1; CDR3 protein: ASSEGGTAYEQY
J gene: TRBJ2-1; V gene: TRBV2; CDR3 protein: ASSEWASGYNEQF
J gene: TRBJ1-4; V gene: TRBV28; CDR3 protein: ASSSGQANEKLF
J gene: TRBJ2-5; V gene: TRBV7-3; CDR3 protein: ASSLNPGLAGVPETQY
J gene: TRBJ2-7; V gene: TRBV9; CDR3 protein: ASSGTSAGSYEQY
J gene: TRBJ2-5; V gene: TRBV20-1; CDR3 protein: SASAVAGFQETQY
J gene: TRBJ2-4; V gene: TRBV18; CDR3 protein: ASSLGGQTIQY
J gene: TRBJ2-2; V gene: TRBV25-1; CDR3 protein: ASSDGRGSAGELF
J gene: TRBJ2-1; V gene: TRBV7-8; CDR3 protein: ASSQVRGPSYNEQF
J gene: TRBJ2-5; V gene: TRBV5-1; CDR3 protein: ASSTGGAGETQY
J gene: TRBJ1-1; V gene: TRBV5-5; CDR3 protein: ASSRGTNSEAF
J gene: TRBJ1-1; V gene: TRBV19; CDR3 protein: ASSITGTGLTEAF
J gene: TRBJ1-2; V gene: TRBV28; CDR3 protein: ASSPSGNYGYT
J gene: TRBJ2-3; V gene: TRBV6-1; CDR3 protein: ASSEGGMAGATATQY
J gene: TRBJ2-3; V gene: TRBV5-1; CDR3 protein: ASSPRQDQSDTQY
J gene: TRBJ1-1; V gene: TRBV19; CDR3 protein: ASSPKTPGTEAF
J gene: TRBJ1-1; V gene: TRBV15; CDR3 protein: ATSREWTGNTEAF
J gene: TRBJ1-3; V gene: TRBV25-1; CDR3 protein: ASSEYYTGRSGNTIY
J gene: TRBJ2-2; V gene: TRBV12-3/TRBV12-4; CDR3 protein: ASSLHGAGELF
J gene: TRBJ2-7; V gene: TRBV27; CDR3 protein: ASSLSGLAASYEQY
J gene: TRBJ1-1; V gene: TRBV19; CDR3 protein: ASSEQGPNTEAF
J gene: TRBJ1-2; V gene: TRBV20-1; CDR3 protein: SARGQSGYT
J gene: TRBJ1-1; V gene: TRBV6-5; CDR3 protein: ASTITTGQGHEAF
J gene: TRBJ1-5; V gene: TRBV23-1; CDR3 protein: ASSQSGRGLGNQPQH
J gene: TRBJ1-5; V gene: TRBV6-4; CDR3 protein: ASGRLGQGPRGPQH
J gene: TRBJ1-1; V gene: TRBV2; CDR3 protein: ASSVRTGPEAF
J gene: TRBJ1-1; V gene: TRBV6-2/TRBV6-3; CDR3 protein: ASSYDIRNTEAF
J gene: TRBJ1-2; V gene: TRBV29-1; CDR3 protein: SVTRTANYGYT
J gene: TRBJ2-5; V gene: TRBV2; CDR3 protein: ASSEQGYQETQY
J gene: TRBJ2-7; V gene: TRBV12-3/TRBV12-4; CDR3 protein: ASKEGVGEQY
J gene: TRBJ2-2; V gene: TRBV29-1; CDR3 protein: STSERVDTGELF
J gene: TRBJ1-1; V gene: TRBV18; CDR3 protein: ASSPPAGATEAF
J gene: TRBJ2-6; V gene: TRBV3-1/TRBV3-2; CDR3 protein: ASSQPSGANVLT
J gene: TRBJ2-3; V gene: TRBV7-6; CDR3 protein: ASSRTSGSIDTQY
J gene: TRBJ1-2; V gene: TRBV18; CDR3 protein: ASSRYREPVYGYT